The 26 T cell receptor beta chains listed next were all sequenced from one sample in a study of shared clonotypes between healthy human individuals. Method: immunoSEQ multiplex PCR; TCRdb's copy keeps in-frame clones and lacks some. The table lists about 2.2 million clones, 90% to 95% of them singletons. In the naive CD8 group, cells lacked CD45RO and were positively selected for CCR7, so terminally differentiated effector memory CD45RA+ cells were left out. Input material: naive CD8+ T cells from PBMCs. These receptors all stem from a man in his late teens or twenties in good health. Some clones in this sample may be carry-over from other donors' samples.

This chain links TRBV5-4 with TRBJ1-3; 11 bases map to TRBD1. V lost 4 bases to trimming and J lost 4 bases; unmatched junction nucleotides: 4. The germline V gene encodes CDR1 SGHNT and CDR2 YYREEE (reference sequence). The CDR3 sequence is 15 residues long. CDR3 protein: CASSADRGLGNTIYF. As DNA, the CDR3 is TGTGCCAGCAGCGCGGACAGGGGGCTCGGAAACACCATATATTTT.

The V and J genes are TRBV27 and TRBJ1-1; the D is unclear. The CDR3 consists of 14 residues. Germline CDR1 and CDR2: MNHEY and SMNVEV (reference sequence). V lost 8 bases to trimming and J lost 0 bases, with 13 bases between them. The CDR3 nucleotides are TGTGCCAGCTCCGCGGGAGGGTTGAACACTGAAGCTTTCTTT. Protein: CASSAGGLNTEAFF.

The V and J genes are TRBV29-1 and TRBJ2-1; 9 nucleotides align to TRBD1. The CDR3 runs 16 residues. CDR1 and CDR2 from the germline V gene are SQVTM and ANQGSEA. Trimming removed 2 bases from V and 8 bases from J; junction bases left unmatched: 13. CDR3 residues: CSVERSRDRARHEQFF. For the CDR3, the DNA is TGCAGCGTTGAAAGGAGCCGGGACAGGGCTCGCCATGAGCAGTTCTTC.

The V gene is TRBV5-1, the J gene TRBJ2-7; no clear D. This CDR3 is built from 15 residues. In germline, CDR1 is SGHRS, CDR2 YFSETQ. The germline V and J ends were trimmed by 6 bases and 0 bases, with 16 bases remaining between them. CDR3 coding DNA: TGCGCCAGCAACCTAGACGCCCCGTTCTCCTACGAGCAGTACTTC. It translates to CASNLDAPFSYEQYF.

As to this clone: Different DNA sequences within this sample yield the same CDR3. V is TRBV7-9 and J is TRBJ2-5; 13 bases agree with TRBD2. The CDR3 extends over 17 amino acids. J lost 2 bases, V lost 1 base, and 4 bases had no gene match. Germline CDR1 SEHNR, CDR2 FQNEAQ (reference sequence). The CDR3 here is CASSLVVLAGGQETQYF. CDR3 in DNA: TGTGCCAGCAGCTTAGTTGTACTAGCGGGAGGGCAAGAGACCCAGTACTTC. The complete variable domain, with remaining parts taken from reference TRBV7-9 and TRBJ2-5, reads DTGVSQNPRHKITKRGQNVTFRCDPISEHNRLYWYRQTLGQGPEFLTYFQNEAQLEKSRLLSDRFSAERPKGSFSTLEIQRTEQGDSAMYLCASSLVVLAGGQETQYFGPGTRLLVL.

The rearrangement uses TRBV6-1 and TRBJ1-2; 8 bases agree with TRBD1. Germline V gene lookup returns CDR1 MNHNS and CDR2 SASEGT. V was pared by 6 bases and J by 3 bases, with 6 bases of the junction left unmatched. The CDR3 contains 14 residues. In nucleotides, the CDR3 is TGTGCCAGCAGCGACAGGGGATGGGACTATGGCTACACCTTC. This gives the protein CASSDRGWDYGYTF.

The genes are TRBV25-1 and TRBJ2-7, with no clear D. CDR1 and CDR2 from the germline V gene are MGHDK and SYGVNS. Trimming took off 3 bases at V and 0 bases at J, with 9 bases between the two ends. The CDR3 is made up of 14 amino acids. CDR3: CASSDPRSSYEQYF. The CDR3, as DNA: TGTGCCAGCAGTGACCCCCGGAGCTCCTACGAGCAGTACTTC.

The chain couples TRBV19 to TRBJ1-2; tentatively, D is TRBD1 (5 bases). V shed 0 bases and J shed 3 bases, with 14 bases lying between them. In germline, CDR1 is LNHDA, CDR2 SQIVND (reference sequence). The CDR3 is 16 residues long. The CDR3: CASSIDREGLDYGYTF. CDR3 nucleotides: TGTGCCAGTAGTATAGATCGTGAGGGGTTGGACTATGGCTACACCTTC. Full variable domain (outside the CDR3, taken from reference TRBV19 and TRBJ1-2): DGGITQSPKYLFRKEGQNVTLSCEQNLNHDAMYWYRQDPGQGLRLIYYSQIVNDFQKGDIAEGYSVSREKKESFPLTVTSAQKNPTAFYLCASSIDREGLDYGYTFGSGTRLTVV.

The chain couples TRBV27 to TRBJ2-1; D may match TRBD1 or TRBD2 (5 bases each). Trimming took off 7 bases at V and 6 bases at J, with 7 bases between the two ends. There are 11 residues in the CDR3. Germline V gene data show CDR1 as MNHEY and CDR2 as SMNVEV (reference sequence). Written as DNA, the CDR3 is TGTGCCAGCACAGGGAGCAATGAGCAGTTCTTC. Residues: CASTGSNEQFF.

This clone was counted only a few times. The sample contains more than one DNA sequence encoding this CDR3. The chain combines TRBV5-8 with TRBJ1-1; D gene unclear. Deletions cut 1 base from V and 5 bases from J, with 3 bases between. The CDR3 has 11 residues. Germline V gene sequence: CDR1 SGHTS, CDR2 YDEGEE. The CDR3 is CASSLSTEAFF. Here the CDR3 DNA reads TGTGCCAGCAGCTTGAGTACTGAAGCTTTCTTT. Full variable domain (remainder filled in from reference TRBV5-8 and TRBJ1-1): EAGVTQSPTHLIKTRGQQATLRCSPISGHTSVYWYQQALGLGLQFLLWYDEGEERNRGNFPPRFSGRQFPNYSSELNVNALELEDSALYLCASSLSTEAFFGQGTRLTVV.

With respect to this clone: Relative to the germline gene, one junction end is altered; a read error may explain this. The chain joins TRBV2 to TRBJ2-3; 14 bases match TRBD2. CDR1 is SNHLY, CDR2 FYNNEI, per germline. This CDR3 is built from 16 residues. In DNA, the CDR3 is TGTGCCACCGAGAAAGGGACTAGCGGGAGCAAAGATACGCAGTATTTT. Protein: CATEKGTSGSKDTQYF. Together with reference TRBV2 and TRBJ2-3, the CDR3 gives the full variable domain: EPEVTQTPSHQVTQMGQEVILRCVPISNHLYFYWYRQILGQKVEFLVSFYNNEISEKSEIFDDQFSVERPDGSNFTLKIRSTKLEDSAMYFCATEKGTSGSKDTQYFGPGTRLTVL.

The chain employs TRBV28 and TRBJ2-1; D might be TRBD1 (6 bases). Germline CDR1 reads MDHEN; CDR2 reads SYDVKM. This CDR3 has 12 amino acids. Deletions cut 6 bases from V and 12 bases from J, with 15 bases between. CDR3 sequence: CASSLGVRGQFF. The CDR3 nucleotides read TGTGCCAGCAGCCTAGGAGTCAGGGGGCAGTTCTTC.

This clone was seen only once. The chain couples TRBV4-3 to TRBJ2-5; 11 nucleotides match TRBD1. V shed 4 bases, J shed 5 bases, and the junction held 6 bases outside the gene matches. CDR3 length equals 15 residues. The germline V gene has CDR1 LGHNA and CDR2 YSLEER. The CDR3 loop reads CASSLRTGGLETQYF. The CDR3 DNA follows: TGCGCCAGCAGCCTCCGGACAGGGGGCTTGGAGACCCAGTACTTC.

The gene calls are TRBV5-5 and TRBJ1-2; 8 positions match TRBD1. CDR1 is SGHKS and CDR2 is YYEKEE in the germline V gene (reference sequence). The CDR3 has 13 amino acids. V dropped 4 bases and J dropped 8; count of bases not matched to a gene: 7. The CDR3 is CASSLAGGRGYTF. The CDR3 DNA reads TGTGCCAGCAGCCTTGCAGGGGGCAGAGGCTACACCTTC.

The gene calls are TRBV7-9 and TRBJ2-5; no clear D gene. The CDR3 is 14 residues long. Germline CDR1 SEHNR, CDR2 FQNEAQ (reference sequence). Trimming cost V 5 bases and J 3 bases, with 13 bases left between them. The CDR3 DNA follows: TGTGCCAGCAGCGACCCTGGAAGTGAAGAGACCCAGTACTTC. It specifies CASSDPGSEETQYF.

The chain uses TRBV15 and TRBJ2-3; D is perhaps TRBD2 (5 bases). V lost 5 bases, J lost 0 bases, and 15 bases lay in between. Germline CDR1 LNHNV, CDR2 YYDKDF (reference sequence). CDR3 length equals 16 residues. DNA for the CDR3: TGTGCCACCAGCCCCAAGCGGAGACCTAGCACAGATACGCAGTATTTT. Translation: CATSPKRRPSTDTQYF. Drawing the rest from reference TRBV15 and TRBJ2-3, the complete variable domain is DAMVIQNPRYQVTQFGKPVTLSCSQTLNHNVMYWYQQKSSQAPKLLFHYYDKDFNNEADTPDNFQSRRPNTSFCFLDIRSPGLGDTAMYLCATSPKRRPSTDTQYFGPGTRLTVL.

The gene calls are TRBV5-1 and TRBJ2-1; D not resolved. CDR3 length: 14 amino acids. The V gene lost 5 bases and the J gene lost 5 bases, with 14 bases spanning the gap. CDR1 is SGHRS, CDR2 YFSETQ, per germline. The DNA of the CDR3 is TGCGCCAGCAGGTTCTGGGGAACAGACAATGAGCAGTTCTTC. Translating gives CASRFWGTDNEQFF.

V and J are TRBV6-5 and TRBJ2-1, with TRBD1 as a possible D gene (5 bases). CDR1 and CDR2 from the germline V gene are MNHEY and SVGAGI. The CDR3 loop spans 16 amino acids. Between the trimmed V and J ends, which lost 3 bases and 0 bases, there was a span of 12 bases. The chain's CDR3 is CASSYSRVPSYNEQFF. For the CDR3, the DNA is TGTGCCAGCAGTTATTCCAGGGTACCCTCCTACAATGAGCAGTTCTTC.

As concerns this clone: The same CDR3 also results from other DNA sequences found in this sample. This chain's CDR3 is CATSRVGSTDTQYF. The CDR3 bases are TGTGCCACCAGCAGAGTTGGGAGCACAGATACGCAGTATTTT. The chain is built from TRBV15 and TRBJ2-3, with D hard to call. The length of the CDR3 is 14 residues. V lost 1 base, J lost 0 bases, and 5 bases lay in between. Germline CDR1 LNHNV, CDR2 YYDKDF (reference sequence).

The chain recombines TRBV6-6 with TRBJ1-3; D is unclear. Trimming removed 2 bases at V and 6 bases at J, with 11 bases between. Germline V gene lookup returns CDR1 MNHNY and CDR2 SVGAGI (reference sequence). The CDR3 totals 14 residues. The DNA of the CDR3 is TGTGCCAGCAGTTACGGACCAGGTGAAAACACCATATATTTT. This sequence encodes CASSYGPGENTIYF.

The genes are TRBV28 and TRBJ2-7, with D possibly being TRBD2 (6 bases). Trimming took 4 bases from V and 1 from J, leaving 23 bases between them. The CDR3 runs 18 residues. Germline-derived CDR1 and CDR2 are MDHEN and SYDVKM. CDR3 coding DNA: TGTGCCAGCAGTTCTCACCGAGCCGGAGGGATTGGGTCCTACGAGCAGTACTTC. This codes for CASSSHRAGGIGSYEQYF.

J is TRBJ1-2 and V is TRBV9; TRBD1 might be the D (5 bases). CDR1 and CDR2 from the germline V gene are SGDLS and YYNGEE. This CDR3 has 15 amino acids. Between the trimmed V and J ends, which lost 3 bases and 2 bases, there was a span of 14 bases. The CDR3 nucleotides are TGTGCCAGCAGCGCCCTCGGGGGTTTAAACTATGGCTACACCTTC. Protein product: CASSALGGLNYGYTF.

This rearrangement joins TRBV4-1 to TRBJ1-1, with no clear D. CDR3 length: 15 amino acids. V gave up 3 bases and J gave up 0 bases, with 11 bases separating them. CDR1 and CDR2 (germline): MGHRA, YSYEKL. For the CDR3, the DNA is TGCGCCAGCAGCCACCTGGGGAGCCTGAACACTGAAGCTTTCTTT. Encoded protein: CASSHLGSLNTEAFF.

The chain joins TRBV6-5 to TRBJ1-1; D uncertain. CDR3 length equals 13 residues. The V gene's germline CDR1 is MNHEY and CDR2 SVGAGI. V dropped 0 bases and J dropped 2 bases, with 4 bases sitting between them. CDR3 sequence: CASSYSFNTEAFF. CDR3 DNA: TGTGCCAGCAGTTACTCATTCAACACTGAAGCTTTCTTT.

This clone was counted between two and nine times. The chain is built from TRBV19 and TRBJ1-4; the match to TRBD1 covers 7 bases. CDR1 and CDR2 from the germline V gene are LNHDA and SQIVND (reference sequence). CDR3 length: 16 residues. Trimming removed 0 bases from V and 5 bases from J; junction bases left unmatched: 6. The CDR3 spells CASSIDSDRWNEKLFF. The CDR3 DNA sequence: TGTGCCAGTAGTATAGACTCGGACAGGTGGAATGAAAAACTGTTTTTT. The full variable domain, in which reference TRBV19 and TRBJ1-4 provide the parts outside the CDR3, is DGGITQSPKYLFRKEGQNVTLSCEQNLNHDAMYWYRQDPGQGLRLIYYSQIVNDFQKGDIAEGYSVSREKKESFPLTVTSAQKNPTAFYLCASSIDSDRWNEKLFFGSGTQLSVL.

This sequence joins TRBV5-6 and TRBJ2-2; D is perhaps TRBD2 (5 bases). Per the germline V gene, CDR1 is SGHDT and CDR2 is YYEEEE. V was shortened by 1 base and J by 4 bases, with 11 bases between the two germline ends. The CDR3 is 15 amino acids. CDR3 bases: TGTGCCAGCAGCTTGTGGAGGACGAGCACCGGGGAGCTGTTTTTT. Encoded protein: CASSLWRTSTGELFF.